This T cell receptor beta chain was retrieved from a study of blood T cell repertoires in COVID-19 (dated by TCRdb to 2018 to 2021). With respect to the entire study: The collaborator samples originated in the United States, Italy and Spain and spanned the acute and convalescent phases of COVID-19. The dataset comprised deeply sampled blood TCRbeta repertoires from subjects exposed to, actively infected with, or recovered from COVID-19. The sample metadata nearly always contained a de-identified subject ID, COVID-19 status, age in years and sex. The samples were drawn from two sources: the first 160 participants of the ongoing ImmuneRACE study, and 1,254 subjects contributed by 6 global collaborators. The material from the prospective study consisted of cDNA or gDNA derived from T cells, B-cell-depleted T cells, or PBMCs. A freely available public database, intended as a resource for researchers studying the immune response to SARS-CoV-2, is where the repertoires were released. Where available, HLA class I and class II types were taken from metadata supplied by the sample provider and were not determined by assay-based typing. What the research found in general, with its limitations: How much clinical and demographic metadata was included differed by source and by participant, and the metadata was provided uncurated.

Turning to this clone: Its specific antigen is unknown. It has no much larger one-base neighbor in the sample; base qualities were not kept.

TCRbeta CDR3 regions were amplified from genomic DNA using the immunoSEQ Assay, a bias-controlled multiplex PCR. The authors processed their data as follows. The number of nucleated cells in each sample was estimated by amplification of reference gene primers within the assay. To quantify the absolute abundance of each unique TCRbeta CDR3 rearrangement, sequence reads were collapsed and filtered. For each sample, productive Simpson clonality was calculated as the square root of Simpson's diversity index across productive rearrangements. TCRdb holds this immuneACCESS table with in-frame rearrangements only. Some clones are missing; in checked studies, unresolved V genes explain under half, and the rest has no known cause. From that table come the V and J calls and clone size; the DNA was used to work out D and trimming. Counted in this sample were over 200,000 clones; about 91% of them appeared once. About 1.2% of the sample lies in the top ten.

There are 13 amino acids in the CDR3, from cysteine to phenylalanine inclusive. CDR3 DNA only is kept here, 39 bases in frame from base 1. From a lookup of the germline V gene (reference sequence), CDR1 and CDR2 are GTSNPN and SVGIG. Compared with germline, V lacks 5 bases and J lacks 5 bases; bases without a gene match: 5. Enrolling through a virtual design, the prospective study's participants ranged in age from roughly 18 to 95 years and lived across around 25 United States geographic areas. Cohort assignment in the prospective study relied on participant-reported clinical history from a screening survey and a study questionnaire. In the prospective study, whole blood, serum and a nasopharyngeal or oropharyngeal swab were collected from each participant by mobile phlebotomists. Participants in the prospective study had the option to provide additional blood draws and questionnaires over a roughly 2-month period. Blood samples from the prospective study were shipped frozen or at room temperature prior to DNA extraction.

In this chain, TRBV30 is recombined with TRBJ2-5; 10 middle bases align to TRBD2. Sequencing used PBMCs or T cells enriched from blood (not recorded which). The TCR originated in a human donor in a cohort exposed to, infected with or recovered from COVID-19 (not recorded which). The donor label of this sample is uncertain. In nucleotides, the sequence is TGTGCCTGGGGGAGCGGGGGGGTGGAGACCCAGTACTTC. This sequence encodes CAWGSGGVETQYF.